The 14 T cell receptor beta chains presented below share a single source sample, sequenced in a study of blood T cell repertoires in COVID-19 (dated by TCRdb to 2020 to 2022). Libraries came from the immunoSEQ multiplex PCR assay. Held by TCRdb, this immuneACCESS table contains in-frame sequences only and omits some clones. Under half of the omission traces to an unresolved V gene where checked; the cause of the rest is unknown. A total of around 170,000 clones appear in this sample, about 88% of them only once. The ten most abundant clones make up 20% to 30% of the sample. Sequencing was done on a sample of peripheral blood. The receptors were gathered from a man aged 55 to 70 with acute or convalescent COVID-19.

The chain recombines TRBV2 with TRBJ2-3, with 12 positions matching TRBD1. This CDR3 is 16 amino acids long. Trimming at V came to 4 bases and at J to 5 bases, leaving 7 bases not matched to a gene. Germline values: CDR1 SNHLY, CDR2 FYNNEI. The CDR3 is CASSVGGTGGLDTQYF. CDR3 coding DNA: TGTGCCAGCAGTGTTGGTGGGACAGGGGGCTTAGATACGCAGTATTTT.

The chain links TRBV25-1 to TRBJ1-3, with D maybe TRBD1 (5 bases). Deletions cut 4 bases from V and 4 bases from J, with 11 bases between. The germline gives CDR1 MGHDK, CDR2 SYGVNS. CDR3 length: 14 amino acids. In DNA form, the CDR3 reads TGTGCCAGCAGTGCGACAGTGGGGGGAAACACCATATATTTT. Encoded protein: CASSATVGGNTIYF.

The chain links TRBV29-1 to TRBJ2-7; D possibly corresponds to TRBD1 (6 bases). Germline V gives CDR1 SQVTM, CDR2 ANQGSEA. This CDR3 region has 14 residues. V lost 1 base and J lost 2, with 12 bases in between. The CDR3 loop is CSVEVRQATYEQYF. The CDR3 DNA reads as TGCAGCGTTGAAGTCCGACAGGCGACCTACGAGCAGTACTTC.

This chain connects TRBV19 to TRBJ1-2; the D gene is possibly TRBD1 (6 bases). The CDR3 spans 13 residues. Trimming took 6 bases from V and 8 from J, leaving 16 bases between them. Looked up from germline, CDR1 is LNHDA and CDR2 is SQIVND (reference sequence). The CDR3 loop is CASSPQGLVGYTF. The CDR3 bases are TGTGCCAGTAGCCCACAGGGTTTGGTGGGCTACACCTTC.

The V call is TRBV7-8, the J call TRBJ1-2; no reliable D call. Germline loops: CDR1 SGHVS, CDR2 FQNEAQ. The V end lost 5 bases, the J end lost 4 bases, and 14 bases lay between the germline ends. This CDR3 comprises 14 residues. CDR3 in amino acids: CASSRELRGYGYTF. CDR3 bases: TGTGCCAGCAGCCGAGAGTTACGGGGCTATGGCTACACCTTC.

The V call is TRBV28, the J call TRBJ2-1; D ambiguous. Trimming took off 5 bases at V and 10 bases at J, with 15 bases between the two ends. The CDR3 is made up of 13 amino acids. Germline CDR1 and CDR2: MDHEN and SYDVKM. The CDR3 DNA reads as TGTGCCAGCAGTGCGACTGGTCCTGAGGAGCAGTTCTTC. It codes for CASSATGPEEQFF.

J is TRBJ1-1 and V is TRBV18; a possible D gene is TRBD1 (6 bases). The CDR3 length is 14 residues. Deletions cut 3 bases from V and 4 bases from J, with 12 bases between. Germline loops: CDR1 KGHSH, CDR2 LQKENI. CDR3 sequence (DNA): TGTGCCAGCTCACCCGCCCGAGGGGGCACTGAAGCTTTCTTT. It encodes CASSPARGGTEAFF.

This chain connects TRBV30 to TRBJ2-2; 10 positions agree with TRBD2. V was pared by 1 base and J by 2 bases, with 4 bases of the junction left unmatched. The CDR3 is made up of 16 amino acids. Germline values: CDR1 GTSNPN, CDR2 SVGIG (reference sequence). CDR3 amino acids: CAWSDGLAVNTGELFF. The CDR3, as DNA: TGTGCCTGGAGTGACGGACTAGCGGTTAACACCGGGGAGCTGTTTTTT.

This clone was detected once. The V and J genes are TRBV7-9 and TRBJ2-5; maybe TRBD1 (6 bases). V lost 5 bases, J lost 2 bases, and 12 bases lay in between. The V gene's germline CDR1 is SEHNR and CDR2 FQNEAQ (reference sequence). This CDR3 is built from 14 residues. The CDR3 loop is CASSAYRDQETQYF. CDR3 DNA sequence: TGTGCCAGCAGCGCCTACAGGGATCAAGAGACCCAGTACTTC.

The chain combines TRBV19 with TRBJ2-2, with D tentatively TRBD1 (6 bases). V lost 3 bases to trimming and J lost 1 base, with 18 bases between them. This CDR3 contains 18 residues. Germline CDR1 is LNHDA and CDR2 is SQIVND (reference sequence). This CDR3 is CASSIGFFRTVNTGELFF. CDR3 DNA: TGTGCCAGTAGTATTGGTTTCTTTAGGACAGTGAACACCGGGGAGCTGTTTTTT.

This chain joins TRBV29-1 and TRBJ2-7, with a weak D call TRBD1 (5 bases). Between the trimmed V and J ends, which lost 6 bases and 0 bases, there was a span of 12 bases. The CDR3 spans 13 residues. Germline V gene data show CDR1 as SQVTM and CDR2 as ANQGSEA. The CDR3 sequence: CSVTDSVSYEQYF. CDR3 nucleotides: TGCAGCGTGACAGACAGCGTCTCCTACGAGCAGTACTTC.

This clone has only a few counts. Here the CDR3 reads CASSPAVGSYNEQFF. In DNA form, the CDR3 reads TGTGCCAGCAGTCCCGCGGTAGGTAGCTACAATGAGCAGTTCTTC. This sequence joins TRBV27 and TRBJ2-1; D ambiguous. V lost 5 bases to trimming and J lost 3 bases, with 14 bases between them. Per the germline V gene, CDR1 is MNHEY and CDR2 is SMNVEV (reference sequence). The CDR3 has 15 amino acids.

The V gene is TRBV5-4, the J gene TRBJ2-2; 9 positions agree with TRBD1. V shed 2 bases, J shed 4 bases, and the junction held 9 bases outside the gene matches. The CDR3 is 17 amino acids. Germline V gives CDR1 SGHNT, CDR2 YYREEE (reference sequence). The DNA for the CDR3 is TGTGCCAGCAGCTTACCCCCCGGGACAGGGTTCACCGGGGAGCTGTTTTTT. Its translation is CASSLPPGTGFTGELFF.

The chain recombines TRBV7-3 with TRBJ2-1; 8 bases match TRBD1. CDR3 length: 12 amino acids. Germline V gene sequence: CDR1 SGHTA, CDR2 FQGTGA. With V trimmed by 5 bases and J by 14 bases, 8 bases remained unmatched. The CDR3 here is CASSAPGQVKFF. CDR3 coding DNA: TGTGCCAGCAGCGCCCCGGGACAGGTGAAGTTCTTC.